A selection of T cell receptor beta chains follows, all from one sample in a study of blood T cell repertoires in COVID-19. Here immunoSEQ multiplex PCR was the method, and the copy in TCRdb shows in-frame clones only, minus some. The repertoire consists of nearly 350,000 clones, with about 86% occurring once and the leading ten covering around 3%. The specimen sequenced was peripheral blood. The receptor set was obtained from a man aged 30-40 years with active or convalescent COVID-19. CDR3s leave out the opening cysteine and the closing phenylalanine or tryptophan. The D gene is left open where the match is weak.

cdr3_aa d_call cdr3_length v_call
ASSAGMGDEQY . 11 TRBV7-9
ASRSGQGSTEAF . 12 TRBV28
AISGEGGYT . 9 TRBV10-3
ASRPKWDSLGGYT TRBD1 13 TRBV7-3
ASARRGQTSTLEQY . 14 TRBV5-1
ASSQGATNEKLF . 12 TRBV4-2
ASSPDRGAAKNIQY TRBD1 14 TRBV4-3
ASSLAGPTYEQY . 12 TRBV7-6
ATSGGPADTQY TRBD2 11 TRBV3-1/TRBV3-2
ASSLLAGDKNIQY TRBD2 13 TRBV7-2
ASSQDARLETQY . 12 TRBV4-3
ASSSEQGAKNIQY TRBD1 13 TRBV5-1
AWSVGPGTSGGAVNYGYT . 18 TRBV30
ASRNLMGGGNYGYT . 14 TRBV28
ASSARPGDTEAF . 12 TRBV11-3
ASRLGGRTDTQY . 12 TRBV11-3
ASSRGQTNEKLF TRBD1 12 TRBV4-1
ASSVISNEQF . 10 TRBV9
ASSLASSGRAGNEQF TRBD2 15 TRBV7-6
ASSALFSGANNEQF TRBD2 14 TRBV6-4
ASIGELPYQPQH . 12 TRBV5-8
SVGAGAGEQY . 10 TRBV29-1
ASSPDPGRQPQH . 12 TRBV4-3